This T cell receptor (beta chain) was captured by sequencing in a study of CD8+ T cells in alopecia areata. Whole-study context: Those treated were given oral tofacitinib at 5 to 10 mg twice daily. Percent affected scalp area, the SALT score, rated treated patients' severity. Study-wide points: Researchers say the link of baseline CD8+ expansion to response remains uncertain, with one nonresponder.

TCR sequencing used cDNA made by reverse transcription of extracted RNA. Clones were read by immunoSEQ multiplex PCR, and TCRdb kept only the in-frame ones, dropping some. Here the sample spans around 190,000 clones, around 66% being singletons. Notes on this clone: Its antigen is unknown.

Germline lookup yields CDR1 SQVTM and CDR2 ANQGSEA. The CDR3 covers 12 residues. V gave up 8 bases and J gave up 2 bases, with 12 bases separating them. Treatment of the sample: oral pan-JAK inhibitor, 5-10 mg twice daily. This TCR was recovered from a human donor with alopecia areata. The J gene is TRBJ2-5, the V gene TRBV29-1; the D gene is possibly TRBD2 (5 bases). The input for sequencing was CD4+ T cells sorted from blood, taken at week 4, from a patient treated with tofacitinib. In nucleotides, the CDR3 is TGCAGCAGTCGACGGGAACAAGAGACCCAGTACTTC. Translated: CSSRREQETQYF.